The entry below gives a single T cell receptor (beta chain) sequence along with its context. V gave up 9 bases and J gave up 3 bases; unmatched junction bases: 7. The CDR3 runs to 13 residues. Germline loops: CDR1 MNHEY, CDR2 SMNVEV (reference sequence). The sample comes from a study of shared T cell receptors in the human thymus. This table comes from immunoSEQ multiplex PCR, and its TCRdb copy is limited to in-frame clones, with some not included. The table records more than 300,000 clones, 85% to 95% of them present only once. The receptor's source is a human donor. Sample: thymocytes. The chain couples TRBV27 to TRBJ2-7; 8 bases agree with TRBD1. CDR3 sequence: CASARDRNYEQYF. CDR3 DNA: TGTGCCAGTGCCCGGGACAGGAACTACGAGCAGTACTTC.